Listed below are T cell receptor beta chains from one sample, sequenced in a study of blood T cell repertoires in COVID-19. TCRdb keeps only in-frame clones here, not all; method: immunoSEQ multiplex PCR. The data show more than 350,000 clones, roughly 90% seen once. Sequencing was done on a sample of peripheral blood. Source of these receptors: a woman in her 30s with COVID-19, enrolled during active disease. Each CDR3 is given with its conserved first and last residue. A D gene is named only where the DNA matches it firmly. Rows may omit the clone size; those that give it use once, few, many or a size class.

TRBJ2-5 TRBD1 NA TRBV14 CASSPWTGTLGETQYF TGTGCCAGCAGCCCATGGACAGGGACTTTAGGAGAGACCCAGTACTTC
TRBJ1-1 TRBD1 NA TRBV7-9 CASSPDLGGEAFF TGTGCCAGCAGCCCGGACTTAGGGGGCGAAGCTTTCTTT
TRBJ2-3 NA NA TRBV10-2 CASSEVGLQGDTQYF TGCGCCAGCAGTGAGGTGGGACTCCAAGGGGATACGCAGTATTTT
TRBJ2-2 NA few TRBV6-6 CASTRGGIYTGELFF TGTGCCAGCACCCGAGGAGGGATATACACCGGGGAGCTGTTTTTT
TRBJ2-5 TRBD1 NA TRBV28 CASSVYGTGVQETQYF TGTGCCAGCAGCGTGTACGGGACAGGGGTCCAAGAGACCCAGTACTTC
TRBJ2-7 NA NA TRBV2 CASSGSGYEQYF TGTGCCAGCAGTGGGTCGGGCTACGAGCAGTACTTC
TRBJ2-3 TRBD2 NA TRBV7-6 CASSLETSGNPDF TGTGCCAGCAGCTTAGAGACTAGCGGGAACCCGGATTTT
TRBJ2-2 NA NA TRBV29-1 CSVDIAGEELFF TGCAGCGTTGACATCGCAGGGGAAGAGCTGTTTTTT
TRBJ1-1 NA NA TRBV10-3 CAISSESGNTEAFF TGTGCCATCAGTTCGGAGAGCGGGAACACTGAAGCTTTCTTT
TRBJ2-5 NA NA TRBV5-4 CASGARQETQYF TGTGCCAGCGGGGCGCGCCAAGAGACCCAGTACTTC
TRBJ2-7 TRBD2 NA TRBV5-8 CASSLTLQGGVRREQYF TGTGCCAGCAGCTTGACGTTGCAGGGAGGGGTACGGCGGGAGCAGTACTTC
TRBJ2-3 NA NA TRBV7-7 CASSLGVSYYTDTQYF TGTGCTAGCAGCTTAGGAGTTAGCTATTACACAGATACGCAGTATTTT
TRBJ2-3 NA NA TRBV27 CASSHRTASTDTQYF TGTGCCAGCAGCCACCGGACAGCTAGCACAGATACGCAGTATTTT
TRBJ2-7 TRBD1 NA TRBV4-2 CASSPPWTGDFYEQYF TGTGCCAGCAGCCCACCTTGGACAGGGGACTTCTACGAGCAGTACTTC
TRBJ1-2 NA NA TRBV5-4 CASSLRSGDYGYTF TGTGCCAGCAGCTTAAGGTCGGGGGACTATGGCTACACCTTC
TRBJ2-2 TRBD2 once TRBV9 CASSAKTGGASHPGELFF TGTGCCAGCAGCGCTAAGACGGGGGGGGCTTCGCATCCCGGGGAGCTGTTTTTT
TRBJ1-6 TRBD1 NA TRBV4-3 CASSQGQGRNSPLHF TGCGCCAGCAGCCAAGGACAGGGGAGGAATTCACCCCTCCACTTT
TRBJ2-3 TRBD2 NA TRBV25-1 CASGEGRETDTQYF TGTGCCAGCGGGGAGGGCAGGGAGACAGATACGCAGTATTTT
TRBJ1-4 TRBD1 NA TRBV5-6 CASSSHGTGDEKLFF TGTGCCAGCAGCTCCCACGGGACAGGGGACGAAAAACTGTTTTTT
TRBJ2-6 TRBD1 NA TRBV4-3 CASSHSGQGYGSGANVLTF TGCGCCAGCAGCCACAGTGGACAGGGGTATGGCTCTGGGGCCAACGTCCTGACTTTC
TRBJ1-1 TRBD1 NA TRBV6-1 CASSADRGHYKTEAFF TGTGCCAGCAGTGCCGACAGGGGACATTACAAAACTGAAGCTTTCTTT
TRBJ1-5 TRBD1 NA TRBV7-2 CASSRQGDQPQHF TGTGCCAGCAGCCGTCAGGGGGATCAGCCCCAGCATTTT
TRBJ1-1 NA NA TRBV27 CASSFREGTEAFF TGTGCCAGCAGTTTCAGGGAAGGAACTGAAGCTTTCTTT
TRBJ1-5 TRBD1 NA TRBV27 CASSSSGQGAHQPQHF TGTGCCAGCAGTTCCTCGGGACAGGGGGCCCATCAGCCCCAGCATTTT
TRBJ1-2 NA NA TRBV29-1 CSVDGTESAPGANYGYTF TGCAGCGTTGACGGAACCGAGTCGGCCCCGGGAGCTAACTATGGCTACACCTTC
TRBJ1-2 NA NA TRBV3-1/TRBV3-2 CASSQATFKNGYTF TGTGCCAGCAGCCAAGCAACTTTCAAGAATGGCTACACCTTC
TRBJ2-1 TRBD2 few TRBV6-4 CASIARPGLDNEQFF TGTGCCAGCATCGCCCGACCGGGACTAGACAATGAGCAGTTCTTC
TRBJ2-1 NA NA TRBV9 CASSVGKRADYNEQFF TGTGCCAGCAGCGTAGGGAAGCGGGCCGACTACAATGAGCAGTTCTTC
TRBJ2-5 NA once TRBV28 CASRKPGSETQYF TGTGCCAGCAGGAAACCAGGGTCGGAGACCCAGTACTTC
TRBJ2-3 TRBD2 once TRBV10-1 CASSGVVTSGGRPTDTQYF TGCGCCAGCAGTGGAGTGGTAACTAGCGGGGGTCGACCCACAGATACGCAGTATTTT
TRBJ2-5 TRBD2 NA TRBV12-3/TRBV12-4 CASSPSGGETQYF TGTGCCAGCAGTCCTTCGGGAGGGGAGACCCAGTACTTC
TRBJ2-1 NA many TRBV4-3 CASSPGTGDYNEQFF TGCGCCAGCAGCCCCGGGACGGGGGATTACAATGAGCAGTTCTTC
TRBJ1-2 NA once TRBV14 CASSQESVDSKWSGYTF TGTGCCAGCAGCCAAGAATCGGTTGATTCCAAGTGGAGCGGCTACACCTTC
TRBJ2-2 TRBD2 NA TRBV7-2 CASSSGPAGGPVGELFF TGTGCCAGCAGCTCGGGACCTGCGGGGGGGCCCGTCGGGGAGCTGTTTTTT
TRBJ2-1 NA few TRBV6-6 CASSYSKDSNEQFF TGTGCCAGCAGTTACTCAAAGGACTCGAATGAGCAGTTCTTC
TRBJ2-1 TRBD2 NA TRBV4-1 CASSQGLAAINEQFF TGCGCCAGCAGCCAGGGACTAGCGGCAATCAATGAGCAGTTCTTC
TRBJ1-1 NA NA TRBV30 CAWSEKDRNTEAFF TGTGCCTGGAGCGAAAAAGACAGGAACACTGAAGCTTTCTTT
TRBJ2-1 TRBD1 once TRBV11-3 CASSKNLGTGWHEQFF TGTGCCAGCAGTAAAAATCTCGGGACAGGGTGGCATGAGCAGTTCTTC
TRBJ2-3 TRBD1 NA TRBV7-2 CASGNARDRVSTDTQYF TGTGCCAGCGGAAATGCACGGGACAGGGTTAGCACAGATACGCAGTATTTT
TRBJ2-2 TRBD2 NA TRBV27 CASSLWLAGAGNTGELFF TGTGCCAGCAGTTTGTGGCTAGCGGGGGCCGGAAACACCGGGGAGCTGTTTTTT
TRBJ1-5 NA NA TRBV6-2/TRBV6-3 CASSFGAKQPQHF TGTGCCAGCAGTTTCGGTGCAAAACAGCCCCAGCATTTT
TRBJ1-1 NA NA TRBV29-1 CSVEEGGGNTEAFF TGCAGCGTTGAAGAAGGTGGAGGGAACACTGAAGCTTTCTTT
TRBJ2-3 NA few TRBV6-2/TRBV6-3 CASSYRGSKADTQYF TGTGCCAGCAGTTACCGAGGGAGTAAGGCAGATACGCAGTATTTT
TRBJ1-2 NA NA TRBV29-1 CSGDSEKGGYTF TGCAGCGGTGACTCGGAGAAAGGTGGCTACACCTTC
TRBJ1-3 NA NA TRBV21-1 CASTTKRSSGNTIYF TGTGCCAGCACCACAAAGAGGTCCTCTGGAAACACCATATATTTT